Listed here is a single TCR beta chain. These data belong to a study of blood T cell repertoires in COVID-19. Across the whole study: Spain, Italy and the United States supplied samples that represented acute and convalescent COVID-19. The analysed material was cDNA or gDNA that came from T cells, B-cell-depleted T cells, or PBMCs.

Per the original data handling: Counts of nucleated cells, estimated from reference gene primer amplification, were obtained. Sequencing was performed with immunoSEQ multiplex PCR; in TCRdb, only in-frame clones are kept and a portion is missing. V, J and clone size derive from that table, while D and trimming were established from the DNA sequence. The sample lists over 65,000 clones, about 93% seen once, with 6% to 7.5% in the top ten. Deletions cut 4 bases from V and 0 bases from J, with 16 bases between. CDR3 length: 17 amino acids. CDR1 is ENHRY, CDR2 SYGVKD, per germline. The source is a human donor in a cohort sampled during active COVID-19. V usage is TRBV10-3 and J usage is TRBJ1-3; D might be TRBD1 (6 bases). Source material: peripheral blood. CDR3 bases: TGTGCCATCAGTGCGCAGGGGTCCACCAACTCTGGAAACACCATATATTTT. This gives the protein CAISAQGSTNSGNTIYF.